Following are 22 T cell receptor beta chains from one sample sequenced in a study of shared clonotypes between healthy human individuals. Only in-frame clones appear in the TCRdb table, and some are missing; sequencing was by immunoSEQ multiplex PCR. The table includes millions of clones, approximately 94% detected once. Naivety among CD8 cells was defined by CD45RO negativity and positive CCR7 selection, thereby excluding terminally differentiated effector memory CD45RA+ cells. Specimen: naive CD8+ T cells sorted from blood. These receptors all come from a man aged 18-30 years in good health.

This clone was seen only once. The J gene is TRBJ2-7, the V gene TRBV11-1, with 12 bases aligning to TRBD2. Germline CDR1 reads SGHAT; CDR2 reads FQDESV (reference sequence). The V and J ends lost 2 bases and 3 bases, in that order; junction bases with no gene match: 5. This CDR3 spans 16 amino acids. CDR3 sequence (DNA): TGTGCCAGCAGCTTACAGACTAGCGGGAGTTTCTACGAGCAGTACTTC. Amino acids: CASSLQTSGSFYEQYF.

A word on this clone: The same CDR3 also results from other DNA sequences found in this sample. The chain joins TRBV4-3 to TRBJ2-7; TRBD1 aligns across 7 bases. CDR1 is LGHNA, CDR2 YSLEER, per germline. There are 15 residues in the CDR3. With V trimmed by 0 bases and J by 3 bases, 5 bases remained unmatched. CDR3 sequence (DNA): TGCGCCAGCAGCCAAGAAGGGGACAGTCTCTACGAGCAGTACTTC. Translated, it gives CASSQEGDSLYEQYF.

V usage is TRBV7-9 and J usage is TRBJ2-1; D tentatively fits TRBD1 or TRBD2 (5 bases each). V was trimmed by 5 bases and J by 9 bases, leaving 23 bases between them. From germline, CDR1 is SEHNR and CDR2 FQNEAQ (reference sequence). CDR3 length: 16 residues. CDR3 nucleotide sequence: TGTGCCAGCAGCCACACCCGGGACCCAACCTACGGTGAGCAGTTCTTC. This encodes CASSHTRDPTYGEQFF.

The genes are TRBV4-3 and TRBJ2-7; a weak D match, TRBD1 (6 bases). Trimming removed 3 bases at V and 0 bases at J, with 12 bases between. Germline loops: CDR1 LGHNA, CDR2 YSLEER. The CDR3 is 15 residues long. The CDR3 spells CASSHSTGGSYEQYF. CDR3 DNA sequence: TGCGCCAGCAGCCACTCGACAGGAGGCTCCTACGAGCAGTACTTC.

This chain connects TRBV10-3 to TRBJ2-2; D gene uncertain. The CDR3 is 15 residues long. Germline-derived CDR1 and CDR2 are ENHRY and SYGVKD. V lost 2 bases to trimming and J lost 6 bases, with 13 bases between them. The DNA for the CDR3 is TGTGCCATCAGTGAGGACACAGATCTCCCCGGGGAGCTGTTTTTT. Its protein product is CAISEDTDLPGELFF.

As concerns this clone: Additional DNA sequences in this sample encode the identical CDR3. The chain employs TRBV4-3 and TRBJ2-3; a possible D gene is TRBD2 (5 bases). In germline, CDR1 is LGHNA, CDR2 YSLEER. CDR3 length equals 15 residues. The ends were cut back, 0 bases at V and 0 bases at J, with 7 bases in the middle. Here the CDR3 DNA reads TGCGCCAGCAGCCAAGATTCGGGGAGCACAGATACGCAGTATTTT. Protein product: CASSQDSGSTDTQYF.

The chain joins TRBV28 to TRBJ1-1, with 9 bases matching TRBD1. Per germline, CDR1 MDHEN and CDR2 SYDVKM. This CDR3 has 15 residues. V was pared by 2 bases and J by 4 bases, with 5 bases of the junction left unmatched. The CDR3 region has the DNA TGTGCCAGCAGTTTACCCAAGACAGGGGGCACTGAAGCTTTCTTT. Its translation is CASSLPKTGGTEAFF.

The genes are TRBV11-2 and TRBJ2-7; D might be TRBD1 (5 bases). The germline gives CDR1 SGHAT, CDR2 FQNNGV. The ends were cut back, 4 bases at V and 6 bases at J, with 22 bases in the middle. This CDR3 is 16 amino acids long. The CDR3 sequence is CASSWGPTEAPFEQYF. CDR3 in DNA: TGTGCCAGCAGCTGGGGCCCCACTGAGGCGCCTTTCGAGCAGTACTTC.

The CDR3: CASSYSSGTYNEQFF. DNA for the CDR3: TGCGCCAGCAGCTACTCTAGCGGGACCTACAATGAGCAGTTCTTC. The V call is TRBV5-1, the J call TRBJ2-1, with 9 bases matching TRBD2. Germline loops: CDR1 SGHRS, CDR2 YFSETQ. The CDR3 has 15 residues. V was clipped by 3 bases and J by 2 bases; unmatched bases: 3.

V usage is TRBV4-1 and J usage is TRBJ1-2; perhaps TRBD1 as D (5 bases). V was clipped by 3 bases and J by 1 base, with 12 bases between them. The CDR3 contains 15 residues. Germline V CDR1 and CDR2: MGHRA, YSYEKL. As DNA, the CDR3 is TGCGCCAGCAGCCACCGAGGGGACGGTAACTATGGCTACACCTTC. It specifies CASSHRGDGNYGYTF.

This clone was counted a single time. The gene calls are TRBV28 and TRBJ1-5; D unresolved. This CDR3 region has 13 residues. CDR1 is MDHEN, CDR2 SYDVKM, per germline. Trimming left V 5 bases short and J 5 bases short, with 10 bases between. The CDR3 nucleotides read TGTGCCAGCAGTCGAGGTGGGGATCAGCCCCAGCATTTT. Translating gives CASSRGGDQPQHF.

V and J are TRBV5-8 and TRBJ2-5; 8 positions agree with TRBD1. The CDR3 length is 16 residues. CDR1 and CDR2 (germline): SGHTS, YDEGEE. The V segment lost 4 bases and the J segment 1 base; nucleotides outside the gene matches: 9. The CDR3 bases are TGTGCCAGCAGCCGGACCGGGACAGGAGGCCAAGAGACCCAGTACTTC. Its translation is CASSRTGTGGQETQYF.

The chain links TRBV11-2 to TRBJ2-7; possible D gene TRBD1, 6 bases. Between the trimmed V and J ends, which lost 8 bases and 3 bases, there was a span of 17 bases. Germline CDR1 is SGHAT and CDR2 is FQNNGV. The CDR3 spans 14 residues. The CDR3 loop is CASGVSGGRYEQYF. The CDR3 nucleotides are TGTGCCAGCGGAGTAAGTGGGGGCCGCTACGAGCAGTACTTC.

Notes on this clone: The same CDR3 arises from other DNA sequences in this sample as well. The chain links TRBV9 to TRBJ2-7, with 11 bases aligning to TRBD1. V trimming: 0 bases; J trimming: 4 bases; junction bases outside the gene matches: 6. This CDR3 contains 16 residues. From germline, CDR1 is SGDLS and CDR2 YYNGEE. CDR3: CASSVEGTGGRYEQYF. For the CDR3, the DNA is TGTGCCAGCAGCGTAGAAGGGACAGGGGGTAGGTACGAGCAGTACTTC.

The V gene is TRBV9, the J gene TRBJ2-3; possibly TRBD1 for D (6 bases). The V gene lost 0 bases and the J gene lost 0 bases, with 8 bases spanning the gap. Germline CDR1 SGDLS, CDR2 YYNGEE. CDR3 length: 15 residues. The CDR3 nucleotides are TGTGCCAGCAGCGTAGAGGGGGAGAGCACAGATACGCAGTATTTT. Protein: CASSVEGESTDTQYF.

The rearrangement joins TRBV6-5 to TRBJ2-5; maybe TRBD1 (5 bases). Germline assignment: CDR1 MNHEY and CDR2 SVGAGI. CDR3 length equals 14 residues. Trimming took 6 bases from V and 2 from J, leaving 13 bases between them. The chain's CDR3 is CASRTETGQETQYF. CDR3 sequence (DNA): TGTGCCAGCAGAACGGAAACAGGTCAAGAGACCCAGTACTTC.

V and J are TRBV28 and TRBJ2-3; 7 bases agree with TRBD2. The CDR3 consists of 18 residues. The J segment lost 2 bases and the V segment lost 3 bases, leaving 14 bases of the junction unmatched. Germline V gives CDR1 MDHEN, CDR2 SYDVKM. CDR3 nucleotides: TGTGCCAGCAGTTTCCCCTCTAGGGCGGGGGACTACACAGATACGCAGTATTTT. This sequence encodes CASSFPSRAGDYTDTQYF. Variable domain in full (rest from reference TRBV28 and TRBJ2-3): DVKVTQSSRYLVKRTGEKVFLECVQDMDHENMFWYRQDPGLGLRLIYFSYDVKMKEKGDIPEGYSVSREKKERFSLILESASTNQTSMYLCASSFPSRAGDYTDTQYFGPGTRLTVL.

The chain combines TRBV6-1 with TRBJ2-7; D call uncertain. CDR3 size: 11 residues. Looked up from germline, CDR1 is MNHNS and CDR2 is SASEGT. Trimming stripped 5 bases from V and 4 bases from J, with 6 bases between. Here the CDR3 reads CASSKTYEQYF. In nucleotides, the CDR3 is TGTGCCAGCAGTAAAACGTACGAGCAGTACTTC.

The chain uses TRBV7-8 and TRBJ2-1, with D uncertain. Trimming left V 5 bases short and J 0 bases short, with 14 bases between. This CDR3 region has 16 residues. Germline lookup yields CDR1 SGHVS and CDR2 FQNEAQ. The CDR3 is CASSPLFPYSYNEQFF. DNA of the CDR3: TGTGCCAGCAGCCCCCTCTTTCCATACTCCTACAATGAGCAGTTCTTC.

The gene calls are TRBV5-6 and TRBJ2-5; D not certain. Germline V gene data show CDR1 as SGHDT and CDR2 as YYEEEE. This CDR3 region has 13 residues. The V and J ends lost 4 bases and 5 bases respectively, with 12 bases between them. CDR3 bases: TGTGCCAGCAGCCTAAGTGGTTGGGAGACCCAGTACTTC. It yields the protein CASSLSGWETQYF. Looking up the rest from reference TRBV5-6 and TRBJ2-5 gives the full variable domain: DAGVTQSPTHLIKTRGQQVTLRCSPKSGHDTVSWYQQALGQGPQFIFQYYEEEERQRGNFPDRFSGHQFPNYSSELNVNALLLGDSALYLCASSLSGWETQYFGPGTRLLVL.

The chain links TRBV6-5 to TRBJ2-7; the match to TRBD2 covers 13 bases. This CDR3 is 16 amino acids long. CDR1 is MNHEY and CDR2 is SVGAGI in the germline V gene. V trimming: 0 bases; J trimming: 8 bases; junction bases outside the gene matches: 7. The CDR3 loop reads CASSYSIGLAGDKQYF. Here the CDR3 DNA reads TGTGCCAGCAGTTACTCGATCGGACTAGCGGGAGATAAGCAGTACTTC.

This clone occurred once. The V call is TRBV7-2, the J call TRBJ2-7, with TRBD2 matching over 12 bases. The germline CDR1 and CDR2 sequences are SGHTA and FQGNSA. With 5 bases clipped from V and 3 bases from J, the junction kept 17 bases outside the gene matches. The CDR3 is 19 residues long. The CDR3 loop reads CASSPPTSGRMGRDYEQYF. DNA for the CDR3: TGTGCCAGCAGCCCTCCCACTAGCGGGAGGATGGGGAGAGACTACGAGCAGTACTTC. The full variable domain, in which reference TRBV7-2 and TRBJ2-7 provide the parts outside the CDR3, is GAGVSQSPSNKVTEKGKDVELRCDPISGHTALYWYRQSLGQGLEFLIYFQGNSAPDKSGLPSDRFSAERTGGSVSTLTIQRTQQEDSAVYLCASSPPTSGRMGRDYEQYFGPGTRLTVT.